This TCR beta chain was obtained from a study of shared clonotypes between healthy human individuals. CDR3 length: 14 residues. The germline V gene encodes CDR1 SEHNR and CDR2 FQNEAQ (reference sequence). V lost 0 bases, J lost 5 bases, and 3 bases stayed unmatched. 200 ng DNA, tens of thousands of T cell genomes, went into each sorted-subset replicate PCR. Profiling relied on immunoSEQ multiplex PCR, and the TCRdb table lists in-frame clones only, not all of them. The sample holds over a million clones; roughly 98.5% are singletons and the top ten take roughly 0.35%. This sequence originates from a man younger than 45 in good health. The sample consisted of naive CD4+ T cells sorted from blood. Sample subset: CD45RA+ positively selected. The chain couples TRBV7-9 to TRBJ1-2; 7 nucleotides align to TRBD1. This chain's CDR3 is CASSLAGQPYGYTF. CDR3 nucleotide sequence: TGTGCCAGCAGCTTAGCGGGACAGCCATATGGCTACACCTTC.